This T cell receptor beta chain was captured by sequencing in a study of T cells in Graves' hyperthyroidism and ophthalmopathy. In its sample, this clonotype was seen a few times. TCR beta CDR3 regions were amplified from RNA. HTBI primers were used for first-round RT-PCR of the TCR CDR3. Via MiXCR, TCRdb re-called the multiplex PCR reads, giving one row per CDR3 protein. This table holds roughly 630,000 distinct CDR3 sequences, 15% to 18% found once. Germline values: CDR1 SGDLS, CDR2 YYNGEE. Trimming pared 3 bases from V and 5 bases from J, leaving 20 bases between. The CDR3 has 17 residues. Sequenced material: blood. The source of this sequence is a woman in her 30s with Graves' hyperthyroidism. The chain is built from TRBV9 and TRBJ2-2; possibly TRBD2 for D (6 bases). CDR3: CASSASRVWGRTGELFF. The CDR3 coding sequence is TGTGCCAGCAGCGCTAGCAGGGTTTGGGGGAGGACCGGGGAGCTGTTTTTT.